Listed below are T cell receptor beta chains from one sample, sequenced in a study of T-cell memory formation after mild COVID-19. TCRdb used MiXCR to reprocess the 5' RACE reads, holding one entry per CDR3 protein. The sample has just over 350,000 distinct CDR3 sequences; over 13% are singletons. The sample was PBMCs or a T cell subset sorted from them (not recorded which). The receptors were sampled from a man between 18 and 29 years old who had mild COVID-19 (a few samples of this study predate the infection). Cell type and time point are not known. Each CDR3 is given with its conserved first and last residue. D genes are given only for firm matches. Only part of the rows carry a size: once, few, many, or a class if the clone is expanded.

abundance: NA; v_gene: TRBV6-6; d_gene: TRBD2; j_gene: TRBJ2-4; CDR3aa: CASRGTSGAKNIQYF; CDR3nt: TGTGCCAGCAGGGGGACTAGCGGGGCCAAAAACATTCAGTACTTC
abundance: NA; v_gene: TRBV30; d_gene: TRBD1; j_gene: TRBJ2-2; CDR3aa: CAWSEWTGVNTGELFF; CDR3nt: TGTGCCTGGAGTGAATGGACAGGGGTTAACACCGGGGAGCTGTTTTTT
abundance: few; v_gene: TRBV7-2; d_gene: NA; j_gene: TRBJ1-5; CDR3aa: CASSPNTGVGNQPQHF; CDR3nt: TGTGCCAGCAGCCCAAATACAGGAGTGGGCAATCAGCCCCAGCATTTT
abundance: many; v_gene: TRBV5-1; d_gene: NA; j_gene: TRBJ1-5; CDR3aa: CASSLAGGNQPQHF; CDR3nt: TGCGCCAGCAGCTTGGCCGGGGGAAATCAGCCCCAGCATTTT
abundance: few; v_gene: TRBV30; d_gene: NA; j_gene: TRBJ2-1; CDR3aa: CAWKTYGDEQFF; CDR3nt: TGTGCCTGGAAGACCTATGGGGATGAGCAGTTCTTC
abundance: NA; v_gene: TRBV6-5; d_gene: NA; j_gene: TRBJ2-7; CDR3aa: CASSYSQAYEQYF; CDR3nt: TGTGCCAGCAGTTACTCCCAAGCCTACGAGCAGTACTTC
abundance: NA; v_gene: TRBV12-3/TRBV12-4; d_gene: TRBD2; j_gene: TRBJ2-1; CDR3aa: CASRLAGGSSYNEQFF; CDR3nt: TGTGCCAGCAGGCTAGCGGGGGGGAGCTCCTACAATGAGCAGTTCTTC
abundance: few; v_gene: TRBV6-5; d_gene: NA; j_gene: TRBJ1-1; CDR3aa: CASSPDYAHLTREAFF; CDR3nt: TGTGCCAGCAGTCCTGATTACGCCCATCTTACCCGTGAAGCTTTCTTT
abundance: NA; v_gene: TRBV7-9; d_gene: TRBD1; j_gene: TRBJ1-2; CDR3aa: CASSAGTAEQHYGYTF; CDR3nt: TGTGCCAGCAGCGCCGGGACAGCTGAACAACACTATGGCTACACCTTC
abundance: NA; v_gene: TRBV4-1; d_gene: TRBD1; j_gene: TRBJ1-1; CDR3aa: CASSQEAGQVNEAFF; CDR3nt: TGCGCCAGCAGCCAAGAGGCCGGACAGGTAAATGAAGCTTTCTTT
abundance: NA; v_gene: TRBV2; d_gene: NA; j_gene: TRBJ1-2; CDR3aa: CASRELFGYGYTF; CDR3nt: TGTGCCAGCAGGGAGTTGTTTGGCTATGGCTACACCTTC
abundance: NA; v_gene: TRBV6-2/TRBV6-3; d_gene: TRBD1; j_gene: TRBJ1-5; CDR3aa: CASSYRQGNNQPQHF; CDR3nt: TGTGCCAGCAGTTACCGACAGGGGAACAATCAGCCCCAGCATTTT
abundance: few; v_gene: TRBV7-2; d_gene: TRBD1; j_gene: TRBJ2-1; CDR3aa: CASSLSGQAYNEQFF; CDR3nt: TGTGCCAGCAGCCTTTCGGGACAGGCTTACAATGAGCAGTTCTTC
abundance: many; v_gene: TRBV29-1; d_gene: NA; j_gene: TRBJ2-1; CDR3aa: CSVVEAGPYNEQFF; CDR3nt: TGCAGCGTTGTAGAAGCAGGGCCCTACAATGAGCAGTTCTTC
abundance: many; v_gene: TRBV7-2; d_gene: NA; j_gene: TRBJ2-3; CDR3aa: CASSLASSTDTQYF; CDR3nt: TGTGCCAGCAGTCTAGCGTCTAGCACAGATACGCAGTATTTT
abundance: NA; v_gene: TRBV6-2/TRBV6-3; d_gene: TRBD2; j_gene: TRBJ2-3; CDR3aa: CASSPSGGVSTDTQYF; CDR3nt: TGTGCCAGCAGCCCGTCGGGGGGAGTAAGCACAGATACGCAGTATTTT
abundance: NA; v_gene: TRBV24-1; d_gene: NA; j_gene: TRBJ1-1; CDR3aa: CATRNRGEAFF; CDR3nt: TGTGCCACCCGAAACAGAGGGGAAGCTTTCTTT
abundance: NA; v_gene: TRBV28; d_gene: NA; j_gene: TRBJ2-1; CDR3aa: CASAPRSLLEQFF; CDR3nt: TGTGCCAGCGCCCCACGGAGCCTTTTGGAGCAGTTCTTC
abundance: NA; v_gene: TRBV5-1; d_gene: NA; j_gene: TRBJ1-6; CDR3aa: CASSLAGTNGSPLHF; CDR3nt: TGCGCCAGCAGCTTGGCCGGGACAAATGGTTCACCCCTCCACTTT
abundance: NA; v_gene: TRBV7-6; d_gene: NA; j_gene: TRBJ1-1; CDR3aa: CASSSQGWDTEAFF; CDR3nt: TGTGCCAGCAGCTCACAGGGATGGGACACTGAAGCTTTCTTT
abundance: few; v_gene: TRBV7-6; d_gene: TRBD1; j_gene: TRBJ2-7; CDR3aa: CASSLEGTESYEQYF; CDR3nt: TGTGCCAGCAGCTTAGAGGGGACAGAATCCTACGAGCAGTACTTC
abundance: once; v_gene: TRBV27; d_gene: NA; j_gene: TRBJ1-1; CDR3aa: CASRLGKGNTEAFF; CDR3nt: TGTGCCAGCAGGCTAGGAAAGGGGAACACTGAAGCTTTCTTT
abundance: NA; v_gene: TRBV6-5; d_gene: TRBD2; j_gene: TRBJ2-7; CDR3aa: CASGPRGGVYEQYF; CDR3nt: TGTGCCAGCGGCCCACGGGGGGGGGTCTACGAGCAGTACTTC
abundance: NA; v_gene: TRBV19; d_gene: NA; j_gene: TRBJ2-1; CDR3aa: CASIVGNEQFF; CDR3nt: TGTGCCAGTATAGTCGGGAATGAGCAGTTCTTC
abundance: few; v_gene: TRBV7-8; d_gene: TRBD2; j_gene: TRBJ2-1; CDR3aa: CASSLPTSGVYNEQFF; CDR3nt: TGTGCCAGCAGCTTACCCACTAGCGGGGTATACAATGAGCAGTTCTTC
abundance: NA; v_gene: TRBV4-1; d_gene: TRBD2; j_gene: TRBJ2-1; CDR3aa: CASSHGGSGMSPYNEQFF; CDR3nt: TGCGCCAGCAGCCACGGGGGTAGCGGGATGAGCCCCTACAATGAGCAGTTCTTC
abundance: many; v_gene: TRBV7-9; d_gene: NA; j_gene: TRBJ2-7; CDR3aa: CASSRPGSGDEQYF; CDR3nt: TGTGCCAGCAGCCGCCCGGGTAGCGGCGACGAGCAGTACTTC
abundance: NA; v_gene: TRBV7-6; d_gene: NA; j_gene: TRBJ1-1; CDR3aa: CASSLDPVNTEAFF; CDR3nt: TGTGCCAGCAGCTTAGATCCCGTGAACACTGAAGCTTTCTTT